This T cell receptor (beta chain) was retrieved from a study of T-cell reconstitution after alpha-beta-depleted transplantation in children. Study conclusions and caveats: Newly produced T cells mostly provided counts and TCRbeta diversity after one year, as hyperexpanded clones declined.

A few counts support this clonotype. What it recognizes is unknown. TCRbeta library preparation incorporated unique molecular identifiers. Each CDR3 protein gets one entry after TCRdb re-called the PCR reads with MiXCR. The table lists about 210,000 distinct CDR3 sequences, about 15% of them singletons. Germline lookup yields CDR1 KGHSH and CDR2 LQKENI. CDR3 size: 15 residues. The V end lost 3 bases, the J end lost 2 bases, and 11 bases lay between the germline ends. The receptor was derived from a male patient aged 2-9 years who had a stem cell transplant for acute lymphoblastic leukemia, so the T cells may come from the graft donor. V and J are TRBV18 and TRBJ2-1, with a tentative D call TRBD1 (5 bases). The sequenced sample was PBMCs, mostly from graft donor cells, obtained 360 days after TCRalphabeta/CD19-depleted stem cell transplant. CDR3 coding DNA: TGTGCCAGCTCACCTACGCAGGGAACCTACAATGAGCAGTTCTTC. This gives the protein CASSPTQGTYNEQFF.